The clone carrying this T cell receptor (beta chain) occurred many times. Its antigen is not identified. This sample was taken from a study of regulatory T cells in long-lasting Graves disease. The study, taken as a whole, reports: The persistent group shared 2,741 public clonotypes, more than the approximately 930 shared by new patients. There was favoring of TRBV28, TRBJ1-2 and TRBJ2-5 in persistent disease.

CDR3-region Arm-PCR and iRepertoire HTBI primers produced the TCR beta libraries. MiXCR, applied by TCRdb to the multiplex PCR reads, yields one record per CDR3 protein. The data show around 400,000 distinct CDR3 sequences, less than 20% seen once. Trimming cost V 0 bases and J 2 bases, with 9 bases left between them. The CDR3 is 15 amino acids. CDR1 is SEHNR, CDR2 FQNEAQ, per germline (reference sequence). As to time point: newly diagnosed GD, antithyroid drugs for less than 3 months. The TCR library was prepared using RNA isolated from PBMCs. From each patient, around 9 milliliters of peripheral blood was drawn and collected into an EDTA anticoagulant tube.

The source was peripheral blood mononuclear cells (PBMCs), collected at new diagnosis, from a patient treated with antithyroid drugs. The chain couples TRBV7-9 to TRBJ2-3; the D is unclear. The receptor was derived from a female donor with Graves disease. CDR3 in amino acids: CASSLALGYTDTQYF. Written as DNA, the CDR3 is TGTGCCAGCAGCTTAGCACTCGGCTACACAGATACGCAGTATTTT.